Listed here are 2 T cell receptor beta chains from one sample, sequenced in a study of blood T cell repertoires in COVID-19. The assay was immunoSEQ multiplex PCR, and TCRdb's table has in-frame clones only and misses some. The profile shows 200,000 or so clones, roughly 80% of them singletons. The sequenced sample was PBMCs or T cells enriched from blood (not recorded which). Receptor source: a man aged 35 to 55 who had recovered from COVID-19.

J is TRBJ1-1 and V is TRBV7-2; 8 positions agree with TRBD1. Germline lookup yields CDR1 SGHTA and CDR2 FQGNSA. The CDR3 loop spans 17 amino acids. J gave up 2 bases and V 1 base, and 9 bases lay outside the gene matches. Here the CDR3 DNA reads TGTGCCAGCAGCTTAGGTCCAGGGACAGGACTTAACACTGAAGCTTTCTTT. Translating gives CASSLGPGTGLNTEAFF.

This rearrangement joins TRBV5-6 to TRBJ1-3, with 8 positions matching TRBD1. Germline loops: CDR1 SGHDT, CDR2 YYEEEE. This CDR3 is built from 16 residues. J was trimmed by 0 bases and V by 0 bases; bases with no gene match: 2. DNA for the CDR3: TGTGCCAGCAGCTTGGATACAGGGGGCTCTGGAAACACCATATATTTT. This translates into CASSLDTGGSGNTIYF.